These 12 T cell receptor beta chains came from one sample sequenced in a study of T cells after yellow fever vaccination. TCRdb re-analysed the 5' RACE reads in MiXCR, keeping a single row per CDR3 protein. The repertoire consists of about 260,000 distinct CDR3 sequences, with approximately 13% occurring once and the leading ten covering around 0.55%. The sample consisted of CD4+ T cells sorted from PBMCs, taken 45 days after the yellow fever booster vaccination. Receptors originate from a man between 25 and 39 years old who received the YFV17D yellow fever vaccine.

CDR3 nucleotide sequence: TGCGCCAGCAGCTTTAGGATTGCAGGAGCGAACACTGAAGCTTTCTTT. Protein product: CASSFRIAGANTEAFF. This chain connects TRBV5-1 to TRBJ1-1, with no clear D. Germline V gene lookup returns CDR1 SGHRS and CDR2 YFSETQ. The CDR3 consists of 16 residues. V dropped 2 bases and J dropped 1 base, with 15 bases sitting between them.

The chain joins TRBV24-1 to TRBJ2-5; 13 bases are a match to TRBD2. Germline values: CDR1 KGHDR, CDR2 SFDVKD. With 4 bases clipped from V and 4 bases from J, the junction kept 5 bases outside the gene matches. This CDR3 has 16 amino acids. CDR3 nucleotides: TGTGCCACCAGTGACCGTGGACTAGCGGGGGTAGAGACCCAGTACTTC. Translating it yields CATSDRGLAGVETQYF.

The chain combines TRBV20-1 with TRBJ2-3, with TRBD2 identical over 13 bases. The CDR3 runs 15 residues. Germline CDR1 DFQATT, CDR2 SNEGSKA (reference sequence). With V trimmed by 0 bases and J by 6 bases, 3 bases remained unmatched. CDR3 amino acids: CSAREGLAGVDTQYF. The CDR3 nucleotides are TGCAGTGCTAGAGAAGGACTAGCGGGAGTGGATACGCAGTATTTT.

The genes are TRBV5-1 and TRBJ1-1, with 7 nucleotides matching TRBD1. This CDR3 has 14 residues. The ends lost 4 bases at V and 4 bases at J; junction bases unmatched: 7. CDR1 SGHRS and CDR2 YFSETQ come from the germline V gene. The CDR3 DNA reads as TGCGCCAGCAGCCCTGGGACAGCCGGCACTGAAGCTTTCTTT. Its translation: CASSPGTAGTEAFF.

The chain links TRBV5-1 to TRBJ2-7; D tentatively fits TRBD1 or TRBD2 (5 bases each). The germline V gene encodes CDR1 SGHRS and CDR2 YFSETQ. The CDR3 is 15 residues long. V gave up 0 bases and J gave up 2 bases, with 12 bases separating them. CDR3 bases: TGCGCCAGCAGCTTGGTAGGCAGGGACGCCTACGAGCAGTACTTC. Protein: CASSLVGRDAYEQYF.

The table lists this clonotype with a few counts. The chain recombines TRBV20-1 with TRBJ1-2; D ambiguous. V was cut by 3 bases and J by 4 bases, with 6 bases left in between. There are 11 residues in the CDR3. CDR1 is DFQATT, CDR2 SNEGSKA, per germline (reference sequence). The CDR3 nucleotides read TGCAGTGCTAGCGGCGGCTATGGCTACACCTTC. Encoded protein: CSASGGYGYTF.

The rearrangement links TRBV5-1 to TRBJ2-5; D unresolved. Trimming stripped 5 bases from V and 5 bases from J, with 16 bases between. Looked up from germline, CDR1 is SGHRS and CDR2 is YFSETQ. CDR3 length: 14 residues. The CDR3 protein is CASRLGIARETQYF. The DNA for the CDR3 is TGCGCCAGCAGGCTGGGAATAGCAAGGGAGACCCAGTACTTC.

The CDR3: CASSPGQGAAFF. Written as DNA, the CDR3 is TGTGCCAGCAGCCCAGGTCAGGGGGCAGCCTTCTTT. The rearrangement joins TRBV7-2 to TRBJ1-1, with TRBD1 matching over 8 bases. Germline values: CDR1 SGHTA, CDR2 FQGNSA. This CDR3 region has 12 residues. Trimming took 5 bases from V and 14 from J; bases not matched to a gene: 10.

This sequence joins TRBV14 and TRBJ2-1, with 11 bases matching TRBD2. The V segment lost 4 bases and the J segment 7 bases; nucleotides outside the gene matches: 12. Germline loops: CDR1 SGHDN, CDR2 FVKESK. The CDR3 contains 17 residues. In DNA, the CDR3 is TGTGCCAGCAGCCTAATTCGACTAGCGGGAAGTTGGAATGAGCAGTTCTTC. Its translation: CASSLIRLAGSWNEQFF.

This clonotype occurred a few times. The rearrangement links TRBV9 to TRBJ2-7; unclear D gene. V lost 0 bases and J lost 4, with 17 bases in between. This CDR3 is 16 amino acids long. Germline lookup yields CDR1 SGDLS and CDR2 YYNGEE. CDR3 in amino acids: CASSVAPDTAKYEQYF. CDR3 in DNA: TGTGCCAGCAGCGTAGCCCCCGATACTGCGAAGTACGAGCAGTACTTC. Full variable domain (outside the CDR3, taken from reference TRBV9 and TRBJ2-7): DSGVTQTPKHLITATGQRVTLRCSPRSGDLSVYWYQQSLDQGLQFLIQYYNGEERAKGNILERFSAQQFPDLHSELNLSSLELGDSALYFCASSVAPDTAKYEQYFGPGTRLTVT.

This clonotype has more than one count but fewer than ten. The chain recombines TRBV20-1 with TRBJ2-1; D not resolved. V lost 3 bases to trimming and J lost 5 bases, with 14 bases between them. From germline, CDR1 is DFQATT and CDR2 SNEGSKA (reference sequence). This CDR3 is 14 amino acids long. As DNA, the CDR3 is TGCAGTGCTAGTAGCTGGGCAGCCGACAATGAGCAGTTCTTC. Protein product: CSASSWAADNEQFF.

This clonotype was observed a few times. The rearrangement joins TRBV7-9 to TRBJ1-5; D is undetermined. Germline-derived CDR1 and CDR2 are SEHNR and FQNEAQ (reference sequence). The V end lost 5 bases, the J end lost 5 bases, and 13 bases lay between the germline ends. The CDR3 covers 14 residues. CDR3 protein: CASSPMGSYQPQHF. CDR3 DNA sequence: TGTGCCAGCAGCCCGATGGGCAGCTATCAGCCCCAGCATTTT.